This TCR beta chain appears in the sequencing data of a study of vaccination effects on CD4 cells after COVID-19. Sequencing was preceded by expansion of antigen-specific CD4+ T cells with viral peptide pools in the ViraFEST assay. The culture ran for around ten days before CD4+ T cells were isolated. Two doses of either BNT162b2 or mRNA-1273 were given to each participant. Cultures had half their medium replaced with IL-2 medium on days 3 and 7. Germline V gene sequence: CDR1 MNHEY, CDR2 SVGAGI. V lost 2 bases and J lost 4; bases outside the gene matches: 3. The CDR3 covers 14 residues. Of note for this clone: Its specificity is unknown.

Clones were sequenced by immunoSEQ multiplex PCR, and TCRdb holds only the in-frame ones, with some missing. The data contain roughly 24,000 clones, over 60% of them singletons. The rearrangement joins TRBV6-5 to TRBJ1-2, with 8 bases aligning to TRBD1. This TCR was recovered from a human donor who received a COVID-19 vaccine. Some clones in this sample may be carry-over from other donors' samples. Source: CD4+ T cells from PBMCs cultured with SARS-CoV-2 spike peptides, taken after COVID-19 vaccination. CDR3 DNA: TGTGCCAGCAGTTACGGGACAGGCAGCTATGGCTACACCTTC. This sequence encodes CASSYGTGSYGYTF.